This TCR beta chain comes out of a study of molecular identifiers for immune sequencing clone quantification. Study-level background: In replicates, RNA taken from 20,000 or 100,000 naive CD8 cells was divided five ways, and four portions underwent sequencing. Study-level points and caveats: One cell's worth of spiked Jurkat TCR RNA was reportedly detectable among about a million naive cells. Whereas clones above 20 RNA copies held under 1% of naive-cell molecules, they held over 98% of effector molecules.

TCRdb processed the PCR reads anew with MiXCR; each CDR3 protein has one entry. Among tens of thousands of distinct CDR3 sequences, approximately 26% were seen once, and the ten largest hold 1.9%. A few counts support this clonotype. Its antigen remains unidentified. The CDR3 extends over 15 amino acids. Trimming at V came to 3 bases and at J to 3 bases, leaving 8 bases not matched to a gene. Germline assignment: CDR1 LNHDA and CDR2 SQIVND (reference sequence). This sequence originates from a human donor in good health. Some libraries in this study had Jurkat cell RNA spiked in. Sequenced: naive CD8+ T cells from blood, with Jurkat cell RNA spiked in. Specified subset: FACS-sorted CD8+CD4-CCR7+CD45RA+ naive T cells. This chain connects TRBV19 to TRBJ2-7; 7 positions match TRBD1. In DNA form, the CDR3 reads TGTGCCAGTAGTATGAATACAGGGGCGTACTACGAGCAGTACTTC. This translates into CASSMNTGAYYEQYF.